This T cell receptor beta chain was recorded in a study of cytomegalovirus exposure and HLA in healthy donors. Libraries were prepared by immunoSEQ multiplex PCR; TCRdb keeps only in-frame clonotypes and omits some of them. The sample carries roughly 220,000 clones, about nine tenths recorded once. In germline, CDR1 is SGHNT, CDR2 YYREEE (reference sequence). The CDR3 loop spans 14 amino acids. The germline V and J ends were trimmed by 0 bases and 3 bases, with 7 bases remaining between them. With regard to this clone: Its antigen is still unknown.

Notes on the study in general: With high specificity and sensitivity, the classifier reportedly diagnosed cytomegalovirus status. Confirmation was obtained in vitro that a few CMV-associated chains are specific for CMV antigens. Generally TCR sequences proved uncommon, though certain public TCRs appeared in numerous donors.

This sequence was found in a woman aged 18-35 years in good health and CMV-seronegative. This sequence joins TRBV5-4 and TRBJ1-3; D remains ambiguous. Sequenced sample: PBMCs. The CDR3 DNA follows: TGTGCCAGCAGCTTGGCCAGCGGTGGAAACACCATATATTTT. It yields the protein CASSLASGGNTIYF.